This TCR beta chain was recorded in a study of T cells in Graves' hyperthyroidism and ophthalmopathy (dated by TCRdb to the late 2010s). Study-wide context: Peripheral blood was collected at initial diagnosis, before any treatment. The study also compared thyroid tissue and blood T-cell repertoires from 5 to 7 Graves' hyperthyroidism patients. Once sampling was done, hyperthyroidism patients were given methimazole at a starting dose of 30 mg daily, whereas ophthalmopathy patients were given high-dose intravenous methylprednisolone. The approximately 95 discovery patients were divided at random into training and test sets in a 7:3 ratio. According to the paper, TCR Vbeta CDR3 sequencing was carried out on roughly 130 peripheral blood samples, which came from 40 to 45 ophthalmopathy, 80 or so hyperthyroidism and roughly 17 progressor patients. Prospective prediction of ophthalmopathy was tested in an independent validation cohort consisting of 18 to 20 hyperthyroidism patients and around 16 patients who later progressed to ophthalmopathy. To identify TCR V-J signatures that set the groups apart, the researchers used a discovery cohort of 100 patients, made up of roughly 45 with Graves' ophthalmopathy and about 55 with stable Graves' hyperthyroidism.

Study-level results and caveats: Blood samples also contained most of the expanded thyroid clonotypes (frequency above 0.001), which suggests that blood repertoires may reflect thyroid immune responses. A 13 V-J signature model separated ophthalmopathy from stable hyperthyroidism, with over 85% sensitivity and approximately 81% specificity in cross-validation and 80%/75% in testing. In validation, the model predicted progression to ophthalmopathy a median of 6.5 months before onset, with approximately 68% sensitivity and 72.22% specificity. No statistical method was used to fix the sample size in advance, and group allocation was not hidden from the investigators.

Amplification of TCR beta CDR3 regions was carried out from RNA transcripts. A first-round RT-PCR of the TCR CDR3 used the HTBI primer set with the Qiagen OneStep RT-PCR kit. A second multiplex PCR round built the libraries, followed by size selection and purification. Paired-end sequencing of the libraries was performed with 100 bp reads on an Illumina HiSeq2000. Processing in the source paper ran as follows. SOAPnuke was used to process the raw data, with reads discarded if the reads contained adapters or uncalled bases, had a mean Phred below 15, or lacked an exact constant-primer or identifier match. COPE v1.2.5 was used to merge high-quality paired reads, and clonotypes were defined as unique nucleotide sequences. MiTCR v1.1 was used to align the clonotypes against IMGT TRBV, TRBD and TRBJ reference segments. The analysis was restricted to V-J combinations with a frequency above 0.0001, which together covered 99.2% of the repertoires. A TCS score was defined as the ratio of F50 (clonal expansion) to E x V (chaos), with BLOSUM62-based TCRdist applied between CDR3 peptides within each V-J. Welch's t-statistics and random forest reduced around 510 V-J features to roughly 13, which were used in a naive Bayes classifier (R e1071). The public reads were reprocessed in TCRdb via fastp at Q25 and MiXCR, keeping in-frame beta chains. Records with the same CDR3 protein are collapsed into one entry carrying the most frequent genes and DNA. It is TCRdb's table, rather than the study itself, that gives the V and J calls and clone size. The sample table shows under 350,000 distinct CDR3 sequences, and around 20% are seen once. The top ten clonotypes cover roughly 52% of the sample.

There are many counts of this clonotype. No cognate antigen has been identified for it. Per-base qualities were not stored, and no clone one base away is much larger. V loses 5 bases at its end and J loses 2 bases; junction bases beyond the gene matches: 2. CDR1 and CDR2 are drawn from the germline V gene (reference sequence): MNHEY, SMNVEV. The CDR3, from cysteine to phenylalanine, totals 14 residues. CDR3 DNA is the only sequence kept; it has 42 bases, read in frame from the first base. A patient counted as having stable Graves' hyperthyroidism if no progression to ophthalmopathy occurred over 18 months of follow-up. Hyperthyroidism patients were newly diagnosed, had a disease duration of under 2 months, and were aged 18 to 65 years. The study excluded patients with uncontrolled infections, other autoimmune diseases, pregnancy or lactation. Diagnoses relied on clinical symptoms, serum thyroxine and TRAb, thyroid ultrasound and orbital computed tomography. PBMCs were isolated from more than 8 ml of fresh peripheral blood by Ficoll-Paque density gradient centrifugation. Trizol reagent was used to extract total RNA, and RNA quality was then checked on an Agilent 2100 Bioanalyzer.

The chain is assembled from TRBV27 and TRBJ2-5; 10 of the junction bases match TRBD2. Material for sequencing was blood. This TCR derives from a woman aged 45 to 65 with Graves' hyperthyroidism. For the CDR3, the sequence is CASSPTSGQETQYF. In nucleotides, the sequence is TGTGCCAGCAGTCCGACTAGCGGGCAAGAGACCCAGTACTTC.